Listed below are T cell receptor beta chains from one sample, sequenced in a study of T cells after yellow fever vaccination. TCRdb independently ran MiXCR on the 5' RACE reads; one entry per CDR3 protein. The sample has 500,000 to 700,000 distinct CDR3 sequences, around 21% seen once. Sequencing used PBMCs, obtained 15 days after the yellow fever booster vaccination. All receptors derive from a man under 40 who received the YFV17D yellow fever vaccine. The CDR3 runs from the conserved cysteine through the conserved F or W.

11	TRBV19	TRBJ1-1	CASSMDREAFF
11	TRBV4-2	TRBJ2-7	CASSQGSSQYF
15	TRBV12-5	TRBJ2-1	CASGSGLAGYNEQFF
14	TRBV9	TRBJ2-7	CASSFRDRPHEQYF
14	TRBV6-1	TRBJ2-7	CASFPGHYSYEQYF
16	TRBV4-3	TRBJ2-3	CASSQVAGGSTDTQYF
18	TRBV3-1	TRBJ2-1	CASSPATILAGGGNEQFF
14	TRBV20-1	TRBJ2-4	CSASAALAKNIQYF
15	TRBV6-1	TRBJ2-3	CASSHGEGGPDTQYF
15	TRBV7-8	TRBJ2-5	CASSVGQGRTETQYF
10	TRBV21-1	TRBJ2-5	CANVQETQYF
13	TRBV18	TRBJ1-1	CASSPIDNTEAFF
16	TRBV6-5	TRBJ2-5	CASRYLLGRNQETQYF
14	TRBV10-3	TRBJ2-1	CAISEEQAYNEQFF
12	TRBV12-3/TRBV12-4	TRBJ2-7	CASRPNSYEQYF
11	TRBV27	TRBJ1-1	CASKWNTEAFF
15	TRBV11-2	TRBJ2-1	CASSRRRSSYNEQFF
14	TRBV6-2/TRBV6-3	TRBJ2-1	CASMLRPSYNEQFF
13	TRBV29-1	TRBJ2-3	CSVQLTGPGTQYF
17	TRBV4-2	TRBJ2-5	CASSQGSRGSKEETQYF
18	TRBV24-1	TRBJ2-3	CATSDSGLAGAGADTQYF
13	TRBV19	TRBJ2-7	CASSTAADYEQYF
15	TRBV7-8	TRBJ2-3	CASSRKTPSTDTQYF
13	TRBV15	TRBJ2-1	CATSRDLENEQFF
13	TRBV10-3	TRBJ1-5	CAVSWGVDQPQHF
12	TRBV7-9	TRBJ2-1	CASSRLVNEQFF
17	TRBV24-1	TRBJ2-1	CATSDAPGPTPTDEQFF
17	TRBV7-6	TRBJ2-7	CASSRTSGGTSSYEQYF
15	TRBV28	TRBJ2-7	CASSQTGDRWYEQYF
16	TRBV4-3	TRBJ2-5	CASSQRDRGLEETQYF
15	TRBV5-1	TRBJ2-5	CASSVNLARGETQYF
14	TRBV5-1	TRBJ2-7	CASSLNGQTYEQYF
18	TRBV28	TRBJ2-1	CASDGTGTHKGVYNEQFF
16	TRBV12-3/TRBV12-4	TRBJ2-1	CASTPERRGQYNEQFF
15	TRBV7-9	TRBJ2-7	CASSTSSASSYEQYF
14	TRBV7-7	TRBJ2-1	CASSLVAGGGEQFF
18	TRBV4-3	TRBJ1-1	CASSQDLAGGVVNTEAFF
15	TRBV5-4	TRBJ2-1	CASSTIAGGVNEQFF
15	TRBV4-1	TRBJ1-5	CASSQDSRGLQPQHF
16	TRBV5-1	TRBJ2-3	CASSLTGTGNTDTQYF
14	TRBV27	TRBJ2-7	CASSFRQGLREQYF
14	TRBV5-4	TRBJ2-1	CASSAPGQGTEQFF
13	TRBV7-6	TRBJ2-1	CASSPLAGDEQFF
13	TRBV20-1	TRBJ2-1	CSAHKGAGGPRFF